Listed below are T cell receptor beta chains from one sample, sequenced in a study of blood T cell repertoires in COVID-19. The assay was immunoSEQ multiplex PCR, and TCRdb's table has in-frame clones only and misses some. The sample yields 150,000 to 200,000 clones, 78% seen once. Input material: peripheral blood. These receptors were collected from a woman older than 75 with active or convalescent COVID-19. Each CDR3 is given with its conserved first and last residue. The order of the fields is clone size, CDR3 length, J gene, D gene, V gene, CDR3 protein, CDR3 DNA. A D gene is named only where the DNA matches it firmly. Size tells how often a clone was seen (once, few, many) or the class of an expanded clone, and some rows leave it out.

clone size: once
CDR3 length: 17
J gene: TRBJ1-1
D gene: TRBD1
V gene: TRBV10-1
CDR3 protein: CASRRQGAYRSDTEAFF
CDR3 DNA: TGCGCCAGCAGGAGACAGGGGGCTTACCGCAGCGACACTGAAGCTTTCTTT

clone size: .
CDR3 length: 14
J gene: TRBJ2-1
D gene: .
V gene: TRBV4-3
CDR3 protein: CASSQDGRVDEQFF
CDR3 DNA: TGCGCCAGCAGCCAAGATGGCAGGGTGGATGAGCAGTTCTTC

clone size: once
CDR3 length: 14
J gene: TRBJ2-2
D gene: TRBD1
V gene: TRBV27
CDR3 protein: CASSGQGFTGELFF
CDR3 DNA: TGTGCCAGTTCAGGACAGGGGTTCACCGGGGAGCTGTTTTTT

clone size: .
CDR3 length: 15
J gene: TRBJ2-7
D gene: TRBD1
V gene: TRBV6-2/TRBV6-3
CDR3 protein: CASSSPVSRGREQYF
CDR3 DNA: TGTGCCAGCAGTTCCCCCGTTAGCAGGGGGCGCGAGCAGTACTTC

clone size: few
CDR3 length: 15
J gene: TRBJ1-1
D gene: .
V gene: TRBV18
CDR3 protein: CASSLDRILNTEAFF
CDR3 DNA: TGTGCCAGCTCACTCGACAGGATCCTGAACACTGAAGCTTTCTTT

clone size: .
CDR3 length: 12
J gene: TRBJ1-1
D gene: .
V gene: TRBV9
CDR3 protein: CASSVGLTEAFF
CDR3 DNA: TGTGCCAGCAGCGTAGGTCTCACTGAAGCTTTCTTT

clone size: .
CDR3 length: 13
J gene: TRBJ1-1
D gene: .
V gene: TRBV19
CDR3 protein: CASSIVGSHEAFF
CDR3 DNA: TGTGCCAGTAGTATAGTGGGCAGCCATGAAGCTTTCTTT

clone size: .
CDR3 length: 15
J gene: TRBJ2-4
D gene: TRBD1
V gene: TRBV6-2/TRBV6-3
CDR3 protein: CASSYPTNRGPIQYF
CDR3 DNA: TGTGCCAGCAGTTACCCAACAAACAGGGGACCCATTCAGTACTTC

clone size: .
CDR3 length: 17
J gene: TRBJ2-1
D gene: TRBD2
V gene: TRBV3-1/TRBV3-2
CDR3 protein: CASSLGLAENSYNEQFF
CDR3 DNA: TGTGCCAGCAGCCTCGGACTAGCGGAAAACTCCTACAATGAGCAGTTCTTC

clone size: once
CDR3 length: 13
J gene: TRBJ2-7
D gene: .
V gene: TRBV28
CDR3 protein: CATAGRDSYEQYF
CDR3 DNA: TGTGCCACTGCTGGCAGGGACTCCTACGAGCAGTACTTC

clone size: .
CDR3 length: 14
J gene: TRBJ1-2
D gene: .
V gene: TRBV18
CDR3 protein: CASSPLLQGDGYTF
CDR3 DNA: TGTGCCAGCTCACCACTTCTACAGGGAGATGGCTACACCTTC

clone size: .
CDR3 length: 14
J gene: TRBJ1-5
D gene: .
V gene: TRBV28
CDR3 protein: CASRVTGNTQPQHF
CDR3 DNA: TGTGCCAGCAGAGTCACAGGAAACACTCAGCCCCAGCATTTT

clone size: .
CDR3 length: 15
J gene: TRBJ1-5
D gene: TRBD1
V gene: TRBV2
CDR3 protein: CASSEDRVGNQPQHF
CDR3 DNA: TGTGCCAGCAGTGAGGACAGGGTTGGGAATCAGCCCCAGCATTTT

clone size: .
CDR3 length: 14
J gene: TRBJ2-3
D gene: .
V gene: TRBV5-1
CDR3 protein: CASSSAESTDTQYF
CDR3 DNA: TGCGCCAGCAGCTCTGCAGAAAGCACAGATACGCAGTATTTT

clone size: .
CDR3 length: 16
J gene: TRBJ1-4
D gene: TRBD1
V gene: TRBV3-1/TRBV3-2
CDR3 protein: CASSTRTGPWWEKLFF
CDR3 DNA: TGTGCCAGCAGCACTCGGACAGGTCCATGGTGGGAAAAACTGTTTTTT

clone size: once
CDR3 length: 18
J gene: TRBJ1-1
D gene: TRBD1
V gene: TRBV9
CDR3 protein: CASSVAFKLGGWNTEAFF
CDR3 DNA: TGTGCCAGCAGCGTAGCTTTTAAATTAGGGGGCTGGAACACTGAAGCTTTCTTT

clone size: .
CDR3 length: 14
J gene: TRBJ2-1
D gene: TRBD1
V gene: TRBV5-1
CDR3 protein: CASSLNPDRNEQFF
CDR3 DNA: TGCGCCAGCAGCTTGAATCCGGACAGGAATGAGCAGTTCTTC

clone size: .
CDR3 length: 17
J gene: TRBJ2-1
D gene: TRBD2
V gene: TRBV19
CDR3 protein: CASSIDRLAGVYNEQFF
CDR3 DNA: TGTGCCAGTAGTATAGATCGTCTAGCGGGGGTTTACAATGAGCAGTTCTTC

clone size: .
CDR3 length: 12
J gene: TRBJ2-5
D gene: .
V gene: TRBV6-5
CDR3 protein: CASSFEGLTQYF
CDR3 DNA: TGTGCCAGCAGTTTTGAGGGATTGACCCAGTACTTC

clone size: .
CDR3 length: 15
J gene: TRBJ2-2
D gene: TRBD1
V gene: TRBV2
CDR3 protein: CASSGDRRNTGELFF
CDR3 DNA: TGTGCCAGCAGTGGGGACAGGAGAAACACCGGGGAGCTGTTTTTT

clone size: .
CDR3 length: 17
J gene: TRBJ1-2
D gene: TRBD1
V gene: TRBV7-6
CDR3 protein: CASSLDTGGRGSYGYTF
CDR3 DNA: TGTGCCAGCAGCTTAGATACAGGGGGAAGGGGTAGCTATGGCTACACCTTC

clone size: .
CDR3 length: 15
J gene: TRBJ2-1
D gene: TRBD1
V gene: TRBV5-4
CDR3 protein: CASSLGQGHYNEQFF
CDR3 DNA: TGTGCCAGCAGCTTGGGACAGGGACACTACAATGAGCAGTTCTTC

clone size: .
CDR3 length: 14
J gene: TRBJ2-1
D gene: TRBD2
V gene: TRBV28
CDR3 protein: CASTLAGGYNEQFF
CDR3 DNA: TGTGCCAGCACCTTAGCGGGGGGTTACAATGAGCAGTTCTTC

clone size: .
CDR3 length: 12
J gene: TRBJ1-2
D gene: .
V gene: TRBV28
CDR3 protein: CASRPGGYGYTF
CDR3 DNA: TGTGCCAGCAGGCCAGGAGGGTATGGCTACACCTTC

clone size: .
CDR3 length: 16
J gene: TRBJ1-2
D gene: .
V gene: TRBV28
CDR3 protein: CASSLVWDMGDYGYTF
CDR3 DNA: TGTGCCAGCAGCCTAGTCTGGGACATGGGAGATTATGGCTACACCTTC

clone size: .
CDR3 length: 14
J gene: TRBJ2-7
D gene: TRBD1
V gene: TRBV2
CDR3 protein: CASRQDRTSYEQYF
CDR3 DNA: TGTGCCAGCAGACAGGACAGGACCTCCTACGAGCAGTACTTC

clone size: once
CDR3 length: 15
J gene: TRBJ1-4
D gene: TRBD1
V gene: TRBV18
CDR3 protein: CASSTRQGFREKLFF
CDR3 DNA: TGTGCCAGCTCAACCAGACAGGGGTTCCGAGAAAAACTGTTTTTT

clone size: .
CDR3 length: 16
J gene: TRBJ1-2
D gene: TRBD1
V gene: TRBV4-1
CDR3 protein: CASSTYTGGPRGGYTF
CDR3 DNA: TGCGCCAGCAGCACCTACACAGGGGGCCCTCGTGGTGGCTACACCTTC

clone size: few
CDR3 length: 19
J gene: TRBJ1-4
D gene: .
V gene: TRBV4-2
CDR3 protein: CASSTSGTYKGAANEKLFF
CDR3 DNA: TGTGCCAGCAGCACCTCCGGGACATATAAAGGTGCGGCTAATGAAAAACTGTTTTTT

clone size: .
CDR3 length: 18
J gene: TRBJ2-3
D gene: TRBD1
V gene: TRBV10-3
CDR3 protein: CAISDLGQGGSYTDTQYF
CDR3 DNA: TGTGCCATCAGTGATCTAGGACAGGGGGGCAGTTACACAGATACGCAGTATTTT

clone size: .
CDR3 length: 14
J gene: TRBJ1-4
D gene: .
V gene: TRBV5-1
CDR3 protein: CASSSTGTREKLFF
CDR3 DNA: TGCGCCAGCAGCTCAACCGGGACACGGGAAAAACTGTTTTTT

clone size: few
CDR3 length: 12
J gene: TRBJ2-7
D gene: .
V gene: TRBV29-1
CDR3 protein: CSVSRDSYEQYF
CDR3 DNA: TGCAGCGTTTCCAGGGACTCCTACGAGCAGTACTTC

clone size: .
CDR3 length: 11
J gene: TRBJ2-5
D gene: .
V gene: TRBV7-6
CDR3 protein: CASRRQETQYF
CDR3 DNA: TGTGCCAGCAGGAGACAAGAGACCCAGTACTTC

clone size: .
CDR3 length: 12
J gene: TRBJ1-5
D gene: .
V gene: TRBV5-6
CDR3 protein: CASSLWSQPQHF
CDR3 DNA: TGTGCCAGCAGCTTGTGGAGTCAGCCCCAGCATTTT

clone size: .
CDR3 length: 14
J gene: TRBJ1-1
D gene: TRBD1
V gene: TRBV27
CDR3 protein: CASRVQGLYTEAFF
CDR3 DNA: TGTGCCAGCAGAGTACAGGGGTTGTACACTGAAGCTTTCTTT

clone size: .
CDR3 length: 15
J gene: TRBJ2-5
D gene: .
V gene: TRBV28
CDR3 protein: CASRPQGNVGETQYF
CDR3 DNA: TGTGCCAGCAGGCCCCAGGGTAATGTGGGGGAGACCCAGTACTTC

clone size: .
CDR3 length: 15
J gene: TRBJ2-1
D gene: .
V gene: TRBV5-1
CDR3 protein: CASSPGDGSYNEQFF
CDR3 DNA: TGCGCCAGCAGCCCAGGGGACGGATCCTACAATGAGCAGTTCTTC

clone size: .
CDR3 length: 15
J gene: TRBJ2-2
D gene: TRBD2
V gene: TRBV5-1
CDR3 protein: CASIFQAGDTGELFF
CDR3 DNA: TGCGCCAGCATTTTTCAGGCGGGGGACACCGGGGAGCTGTTTTTT

clone size: .
CDR3 length: 16
J gene: TRBJ2-2
D gene: TRBD2
V gene: TRBV7-3
CDR3 protein: CASSLYSGGNTGELFF
CDR3 DNA: TGTGCCAGCAGCTTGTATAGCGGGGGGAACACCGGGGAGCTGTTTTTT

clone size: .
CDR3 length: 19
J gene: TRBJ2-5
D gene: TRBD1
V gene: TRBV2
CDR3 protein: CASSDSIWGGTGVSETQYF
CDR3 DNA: TGTGCCAGCAGTGACTCCATTTGGGGCGGGACAGGGGTTTCAGAGACCCAGTACTTC

clone size: .
CDR3 length: 13
J gene: TRBJ1-1
D gene: .
V gene: TRBV5-5
CDR3 protein: CASSLVHVEFAFF
CDR3 DNA: TGTGCCAGCAGCTTGGTCCACGTGGAGTTCGCTTTCTTT

clone size: .
CDR3 length: 16
J gene: TRBJ2-7
D gene: TRBD1
V gene: TRBV28
CDR3 protein: CASSSRTGRHTYEQYF
CDR3 DNA: TGTGCCAGCAGTTCGCGGACAGGGCGGCATACCTACGAGCAGTACTTC

clone size: .
CDR3 length: 13
J gene: TRBJ2-7
D gene: .
V gene: TRBV5-1
CDR3 protein: CASSFQGAYEQYF
CDR3 DNA: TGCGCCAGCAGCTTCCAGGGCGCCTACGAGCAGTACTTC

clone size: .
CDR3 length: 15
J gene: TRBJ1-5
D gene: .
V gene: TRBV4-2
CDR3 protein: CASSQDTTDNQPQHF
CDR3 DNA: TGTGCCAGCAGCCAAGATACCACTGACAATCAGCCCCAGCATTTT

clone size: .
CDR3 length: 14
J gene: TRBJ1-6
D gene: .
V gene: TRBV7-9
CDR3 protein: CASSFSGSLSPLHF
CDR3 DNA: TGTGCCAGCAGCTTTTCGGGGAGTCTTTCACCCCTCCACTTT

clone size: .
CDR3 length: 14
J gene: TRBJ2-5
D gene: TRBD1
V gene: TRBV5-1
CDR3 protein: CASSLGGTDETQYF
CDR3 DNA: TGCGCCAGCAGCTTGGGGGGGACAGATGAGACCCAGTACTTC

clone size: .
CDR3 length: 15
J gene: TRBJ1-4
D gene: .
V gene: TRBV28
CDR3 protein: CASSFGAGTYEKLFF
CDR3 DNA: TGTGCCAGCAGTTTCGGTGCAGGGACTTATGAAAAACTGTTTTTT

clone size: .
CDR3 length: 18
J gene: TRBJ2-5
D gene: TRBD2
V gene: TRBV6-2/TRBV6-3
CDR3 protein: CASSYNKRGLAAQETQYF
CDR3 DNA: TGTGCCAGCAGTTATAATAAGAGGGGACTAGCGGCTCAAGAGACCCAGTACTTC

clone size: .
CDR3 length: 12
J gene: TRBJ2-2
D gene: .
V gene: TRBV12-3/TRBV12-4
CDR3 protein: CASGGWPGELFF
CDR3 DNA: TGTGCCAGTGGGGGGTGGCCCGGGGAGCTGTTTTTT

clone size: .
CDR3 length: 14
J gene: TRBJ2-3
D gene: TRBD2
V gene: TRBV5-8
CDR3 protein: CASSLGLAGDTQYF
CDR3 DNA: TGTGCCAGCAGCTTAGGACTAGCGGGCGATACGCAGTATTTT

clone size: .
CDR3 length: 15
J gene: TRBJ1-2
D gene: .
V gene: TRBV5-1
CDR3 protein: CASSLAGREDYGYTF
CDR3 DNA: TGCGCCAGCAGCTTGGCCGGCAGGGAGGACTATGGCTACACCTTC

clone size: .
CDR3 length: 14
J gene: TRBJ1-5
D gene: .
V gene: TRBV27
CDR3 protein: CASSPAGENQPQHF
CDR3 DNA: TGTGCCAGCAGCCCGGCAGGGGAGAATCAGCCCCAGCATTTT

clone size: .
CDR3 length: 13
J gene: TRBJ2-3
D gene: .
V gene: TRBV30
CDR3 protein: CAWSGSGVDTQYF
CDR3 DNA: TGTGCCTGGAGTGGGAGTGGTGTGGATACGCAGTATTTT

clone size: .
CDR3 length: 16
J gene: TRBJ1-2
D gene: TRBD1
V gene: TRBV15
CDR3 protein: CATSSGQGLRNYGYTF
CDR3 DNA: TGTGCCACCAGCAGTGGACAGGGTTTAAGGAACTATGGCTACACCTTC

clone size: .
CDR3 length: 17
J gene: TRBJ2-2
D gene: .
V gene: TRBV4-3
CDR3 protein: CASSPRWGGMNTGELFF
CDR3 DNA: TGCGCCAGCAGCCCCCGCTGGGGAGGTATGAACACCGGGGAGCTGTTTTTT

clone size: .
CDR3 length: 13
J gene: TRBJ2-2
D gene: .
V gene: TRBV28
CDR3 protein: CASKGGSTGELFF
CDR3 DNA: TGTGCCAGCAAGGGTGGGAGCACCGGGGAGCTGTTTTTT

clone size: once
CDR3 length: 15
J gene: TRBJ2-7
D gene: .
V gene: TRBV5-1
CDR3 protein: CASSLGGAQSYEQYF
CDR3 DNA: TGCGCCAGCAGCTTGGGTGGGGCCCAGAGCTACGAGCAGTACTTC

clone size: .
CDR3 length: 17
J gene: TRBJ2-5
D gene: TRBD2
V gene: TRBV18
CDR3 protein: CASSPPGLAVVGETQYF
CDR3 DNA: TGTGCCAGCTCACCACCGGGACTAGCGGTCGTGGGAGAGACCCAGTACTTC

clone size: .
CDR3 length: 19
J gene: TRBJ2-2
D gene: TRBD2
V gene: TRBV6-6
CDR3 protein: CASSWKRGGRYRSTGELFF
CDR3 DNA: TGTGCCAGCAGCTGGAAGCGGGGGGGCCGGTATCGAAGCACCGGGGAGCTGTTTTTT

clone size: .
CDR3 length: 14
J gene: TRBJ1-1
D gene: .
V gene: TRBV18
CDR3 protein: CASSLAGSDTEAFF
CDR3 DNA: TGTGCCAGCTCCCTAGCCGGGAGCGACACTGAAGCTTTCTTT